A single sample is the source of the 15 T cell receptor beta chains below, sequenced in a study of human T cells and chemical hapten exposure. The time point denotes: pre-sensitization, week 0. Specified treatment: therapeutic diphenylcyclopropenone sensitization with weekly scalp DPC. One entry per CDR3 protein results from TCRdb running MiXCR on the RACE reads. The table shows approximately 320,000 distinct CDR3 sequences, with about 5% occurring only once. This specimen consisted of whole blood, obtained in connection with sensitization to the hapten diphenylcyclopropenone (DPC). The receptors here all came from a woman younger than 35 with alopecia areata. Some clones in this sample may be carry-over from other donors' samples.

Points on this clonotype: A much more abundant neighbour one base away suggests this may be a read error. The rearrangement uses TRBV9 and TRBJ1-3; no firm D call. The CDR3 extends over 15 amino acids. The germline V gene encodes CDR1 SGDLS and CDR2 YYNGEE. In nucleotides, the CDR3 is TGTGTCAGCAGCGTAGAGGATTTTTCTGGAAACACCATATATTTT. It is translated as CVSSVEDFSGNTIYF.

This clonotype was counted many times. V is TRBV7-6 and J is TRBJ1-1; D is uncertain. Germline CDR1 SGHVS, CDR2 FNYEAQ. The germline V and J ends were trimmed by 5 bases and 4 bases, with 11 bases remaining between them. This CDR3 is 13 amino acids long. The CDR3 region has the DNA TGTGCCAGCAGCCAGTCCGAAGCCACTGAAGCTTTCTTT. This gives the protein CASSQSEATEAFF.

This clonotype was detected only a few times. The genes are TRBV3-1 and TRBJ2-1; 8 nucleotides line up with TRBD2. The CDR3 is 16 amino acids. The germline gives CDR1 LGHDT, CDR2 YNNKEL (reference sequence). J lost 10 bases, V lost 6 bases, and 17 bases had no gene match. This CDR3 reads CASSQSGTRSLGEQFF. CDR3 DNA: TGTGCCAGCAGTCAATCCGGGACTAGGAGTTTGGGAGAGCAGTTCTTC.

The rearrangement joins TRBV12-5 to TRBJ2-3; 9 bases align to TRBD2. Germline CDR1 and CDR2: LGHNT and FRNRAP. J gave up 0 bases and V 2 bases, and 3 bases lay outside the gene matches. CDR3 size: 16 residues. CDR3 DNA sequence: TGTGCTAGTGGTTTGTCGGCGGGGGGGAGCACAGATACGCAGTATTTT. It is translated as CASGLSAGGSTDTQYF.

This clonotype was seen ten or more times. The genes are TRBV3-1 and TRBJ1-2, with D perhaps TRBD1 (5 bases). Trimming took 2 bases from V and 4 from J, leaving 14 bases between them. The CDR3 is 15 amino acids. The germline gives CDR1 LGHDT, CDR2 YNNKEL (reference sequence). The CDR3 is CASSQSSAGTYGYTF. CDR3 coding DNA: TGTGCCAGCAGCCAATCGTCCGCTGGGACCTATGGCTACACCTTC.

This clonotype was recorded many times. The chain recombines TRBV25-1 with TRBJ1-2; a weak D match, TRBD1 (5 bases). The CDR3 is 16 amino acids. Trimming took off 1 base at V and 2 bases at J, with 14 bases between the two ends. Per the germline V gene, CDR1 is MGHDK and CDR2 is SYGVNS. The CDR3 DNA sequence: TGTGCCAGCAGTGAATTTTCAACAGGAAACAACTATGGCTACACCTTC. It codes for CASSEFSTGNNYGYTF.

This clonotype was recorded at least ten times. CDR3 region: CASRTGGGSGNTIYF. The DNA of the CDR3 is TGTGCCAGCAGGACAGGGGGCGGCTCTGGAAACACCATATATTTT. The chain joins TRBV6-4 to TRBJ1-3; TRBD1 matches 10 bases. The CDR3 runs 15 residues. Germline V gene data show CDR1 as MRHNA and CDR2 as SNTAGT. V trimming: 6 bases; J trimming: 0 bases; junction bases outside the gene matches: 2.

This clonotype has just a few counts. This chain connects TRBV4-3 to TRBJ2-7, with 8 bases aligning to TRBD2. This CDR3 spans 13 amino acids. Germline V gene sequence: CDR1 LGHNA, CDR2 YSLEER. V lost 1 base and J lost 6; bases outside the gene matches: 2. The CDR3 loop reads CASSQAREGEQYF. CDR3 DNA: TGCGCCAGCAGCCAAGCACGGGAGGGCGAGCAGTACTTC.

The chain links TRBV4-3 to TRBJ2-1, with 13 nucleotides matching TRBD2. Germline trimming cut 4 bases from V and 4 bases from J; bases unmatched to any gene: 10. Germline V gene lookup returns CDR1 LGHNA and CDR2 YSLEER. The CDR3 extends over 18 amino acids. CDR3 protein: CASSPKPLLAGGYNEQFF. CDR3 in DNA: TGCGCCAGCAGCCCTAAACCCTTACTAGCGGGGGGGTACAATGAGCAGTTCTTC.

This clonotype was detected a few times. The CDR3 loop is CASSFPGEANQPQHF. The CDR3 DNA follows: TGTGCCAGCAGTTTTCCAGGGGAGGCCAATCAGCCCCAGCATTTT. The chain is built from TRBV28 and TRBJ1-5; perhaps TRBD1 as D (6 bases). The CDR3 loop spans 15 amino acids. Per germline, CDR1 MDHEN and CDR2 SYDVKM. Trimming took 3 bases from V and 3 from J, leaving 12 bases between them.

The J gene is TRBJ2-4, the V gene TRBV15; D is uncertain. CDR3 size: 15 residues. Trimming pared 0 bases from V and 0 bases from J, leaving 6 bases between. Germline V gives CDR1 LNHNV, CDR2 YYDKDF (reference sequence). The CDR3 region has the DNA TGTGCCACCAGCAGAGATGGGCAAGCCAAAAACATTCAGTACTTC. Translated, it gives CATSRDGQAKNIQYF.

This sequence joins TRBV10-3 and TRBJ2-1, with D uncertain. The CDR3 runs 12 residues. The V and J ends lost 6 bases and 7 bases respectively, with 10 bases between them. Germline V lookup: CDR1 ENHRY, CDR2 SYGVKD. In DNA, the CDR3 is TGTGCCATCAGGGGTGGCGAGAATGAGCAGTTCTTC. Translating it yields CAIRGGENEQFF.

This clonotype was counted between two and nine times. The rearrangement joins TRBV4-3 to TRBJ2-1, with 8 bases matching TRBD1. The V and J ends lost 2 bases and 3 bases, in that order; junction bases with no gene match: 6. The CDR3 is made up of 16 amino acids. CDR1 and CDR2 (germline): LGHNA, YSLEER. The CDR3 coding sequence is TGCGCCAGCAGCCAATCCACAGGGGGTATCTACAATGAGCAGTTCTTC. Translation gives CASSQSTGGIYNEQFF.

This clonotype has at least ten counts. This chain uses TRBV10-3 with TRBJ1-5; possible D gene TRBD1, 5 bases. Germline lookup yields CDR1 ENHRY and CDR2 SYGVKD. Trimming took 4 bases from V and 4 from J, leaving 17 bases between them. This CDR3 contains 16 residues. The CDR3, as DNA: TGTGCCATCAGTGGGGTGGACACGGGGGTAAATCAGCCCCAGCATTTT. Its protein product is CAISGVDTGVNQPQHF.

This clonotype was recorded a few times. In nucleotides, the CDR3 is TGTGCCATCAGTGAGCCGCGGGCCGGGACAGGGGGCACTGAAGCTTTCTTT. As protein: CAISEPRAGTGGTEAFF. The rearrangement links TRBV10-3 to TRBJ1-1, with 11 bases matching TRBD1. The germline CDR1 and CDR2 sequences are ENHRY and SYGVKD. V shed 2 bases and J 4 bases; nucleotides not matched to a gene: 9. This CDR3 region has 17 residues.